This T cell receptor beta chain was sequenced for a study of tissue T cells after allogeneic stem cell transplantation. A note on this clone: Antigen unknown. Genes and germline are mouse. Read coverage stops 1 residue before the CDR3 terminus; the germline J gene supplies the remainder.

TCRdb's table, derived via immunoSEQ multiplex PCR, lists solely in-frame clones and lacks some. Here the sample spans 8,700 or so clones, 47% being singletons. The CDR3 has 13 residues. CDR1 is KGHPV, CDR2 FQNQEV, per germline (reference sequence). With V trimmed by 9 bases and J by 2 bases, 2 bases remained unmatched. Study conclusions and caveats: Few T cell clones were shared across patients, but motif clusters showed tissue-specific shared signatures.

The time point is: mouse harvest day 7 after allogeneic transplant. The graft held 10^6 splenic CD5+ T cells and 10^7 T-cell-depleted bone marrow cells. Mice had MHC-mismatched B6 into BALB/c GVHD, sampled day 7 or 14. The sequence was obtained from a female BALB/c mouse given C57BL/6 T cells with graft-versus-host disease after an allogeneic hematopoietic cell transplant. The sample taken for sequencing was gut tissue. V is TRBV26 and J is TRBJ2-2; 8 bases agree with TRBD1. CDR3 residues: CASTGGNTGQLYF. The covered CDR3 bases are TGTGCCAGTACAGGGGGGAACACCGGGCAGCTCTAC.